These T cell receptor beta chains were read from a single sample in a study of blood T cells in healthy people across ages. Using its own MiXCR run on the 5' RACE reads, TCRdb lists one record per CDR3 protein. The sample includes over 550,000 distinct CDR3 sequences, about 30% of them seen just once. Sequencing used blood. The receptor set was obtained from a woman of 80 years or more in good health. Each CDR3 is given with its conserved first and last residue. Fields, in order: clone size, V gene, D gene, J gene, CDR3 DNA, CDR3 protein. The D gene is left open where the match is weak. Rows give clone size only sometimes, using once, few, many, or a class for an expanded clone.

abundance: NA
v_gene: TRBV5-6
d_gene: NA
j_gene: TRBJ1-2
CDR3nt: TGTGCCAGCAGCTTACCGGGACCAGCCAACTATGGCTACACCTTC
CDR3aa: CASSLPGPANYGYTF

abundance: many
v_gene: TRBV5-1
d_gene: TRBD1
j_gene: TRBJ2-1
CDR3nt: TGCGCCAGCAGCGCCGGGACAGGGAAGTTCTTC
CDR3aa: CASSAGTGKFF

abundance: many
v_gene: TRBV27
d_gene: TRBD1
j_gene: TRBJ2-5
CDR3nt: TGTGCCAGCAGTCGGACAGGCATTTTCCAAGAGACCCAGTACTTC
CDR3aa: CASSRTGIFQETQYF

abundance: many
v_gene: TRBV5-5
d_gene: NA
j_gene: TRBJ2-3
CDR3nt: TGTGCCAGCAGCTTGGAAACCCAGAGATCGAATACGCAGTATTTT
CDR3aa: CASSLETQRSNTQYF

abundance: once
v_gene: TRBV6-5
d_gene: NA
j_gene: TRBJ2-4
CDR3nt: TGTGCCAGCAGTACCTGGGACCTAAACATTCAGTACTTC
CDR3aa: CASSTWDLNIQYF

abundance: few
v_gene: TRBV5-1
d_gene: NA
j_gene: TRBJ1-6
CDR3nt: TGCGCCAGCAGCTTGGACGACGCGAGATCACCCCCCCACTTT
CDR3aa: CASSLDDARSPPHF

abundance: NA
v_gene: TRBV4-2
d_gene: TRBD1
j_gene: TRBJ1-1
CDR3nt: TGTGCCAGCAGCTCTGGGACAGACACTGAAGCTTTCTTT
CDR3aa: CASSSGTDTEAFF

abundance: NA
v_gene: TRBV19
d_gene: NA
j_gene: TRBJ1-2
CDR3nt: TGTGCCAGTAGTGCTCGGGGGATCTATGGCTACACCTTC
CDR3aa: CASSARGIYGYTF

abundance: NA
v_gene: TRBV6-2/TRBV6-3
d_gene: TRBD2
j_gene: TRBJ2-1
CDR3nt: TGTGCTAGCAGTGACGGGACTAGCGGGGGGGCCCAAGAGACCCAGTTCTTC
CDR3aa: CASSDGTSGGAQETQFF

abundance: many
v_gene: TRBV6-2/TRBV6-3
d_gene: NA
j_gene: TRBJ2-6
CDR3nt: TGTGCCAGCAGTTCGAGAACAGCCCCCTCTGGGGCCAACGTCCTGACTTTC
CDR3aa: CASSSRTAPSGANVLTF

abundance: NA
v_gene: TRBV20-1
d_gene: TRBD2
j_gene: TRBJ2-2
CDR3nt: TGCAGTGCTAGGAAACAAACTAGCGGGGCGAACACCGGGGAGCTGTTTTTT
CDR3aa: CSARKQTSGANTGELFF

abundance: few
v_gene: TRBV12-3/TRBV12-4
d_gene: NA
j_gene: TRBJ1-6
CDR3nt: TGTGCCAGCAGTTTAGTGACTGGGGATTCCTTGGCCCTCCACTTT
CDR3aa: CASSLVTGDSLALHF

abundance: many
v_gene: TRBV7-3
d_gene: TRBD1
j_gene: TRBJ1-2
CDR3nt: TGTGCCAGCAGCTTATTGTCAGGGGGCGTTCATGGCTACACCTTC
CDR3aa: CASSLLSGGVHGYTF

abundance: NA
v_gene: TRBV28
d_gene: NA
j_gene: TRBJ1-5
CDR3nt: TGTGCCAGCCGAGTACCAAATCAGCCCAAGCATTTT
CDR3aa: CASRVPNQPKHF

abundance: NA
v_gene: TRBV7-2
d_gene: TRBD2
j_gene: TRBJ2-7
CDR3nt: TGTGCCAGCAGCTTAGTGGGGACTAGCGGGGGCGGTGGGGAGCAGTACTTC
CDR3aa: CASSLVGTSGGGGEQYF

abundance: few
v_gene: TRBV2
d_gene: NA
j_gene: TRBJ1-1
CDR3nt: TGTGCCAGCAGACTCAGGGGAGCACCCACTGAAGCTTTCTTT
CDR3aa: CASRLRGAPTEAFF

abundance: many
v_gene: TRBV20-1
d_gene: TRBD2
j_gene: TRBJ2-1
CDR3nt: TGCAGTGCCGCCGGGGGGGCTGTGTACAATGAGCAGTTCTTC
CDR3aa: CSAAGGAVYNEQFF

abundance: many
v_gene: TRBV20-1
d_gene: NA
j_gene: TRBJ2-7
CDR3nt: TGCAGTGCTGGGCAGCACGAGCAGTACTTC
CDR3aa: CSAGQHEQYF

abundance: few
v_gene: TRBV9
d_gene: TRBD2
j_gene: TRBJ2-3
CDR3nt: TGTGCCAGCAGCGACCAAAGCGGGGGGCTGAGGACAGATACGCAGTATTTT
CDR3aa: CASSDQSGGLRTDTQYF

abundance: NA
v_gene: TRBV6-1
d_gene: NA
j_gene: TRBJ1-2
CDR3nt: TGTGCCAGCAGTGAAGAGGCAGTTTTTTATGGCTACACCTTC
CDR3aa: CASSEEAVFYGYTF

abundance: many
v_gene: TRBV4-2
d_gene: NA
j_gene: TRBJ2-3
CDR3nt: TGTGCCAGCAGCCAAGCTGAAACATCAGATACGCAGTATTTT
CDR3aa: CASSQAETSDTQYF

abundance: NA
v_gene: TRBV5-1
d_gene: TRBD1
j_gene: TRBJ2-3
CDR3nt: TGCGCCAGCAAGGGGACAGGGGGCACAGATACGCAGTATTTT
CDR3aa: CASKGTGGTDTQYF

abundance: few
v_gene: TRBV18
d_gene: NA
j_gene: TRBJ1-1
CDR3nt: TGTGCCAGCTCACCAGCCAGGGGAGTTTCCACTGAAGCTTTCTTT
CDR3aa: CASSPARGVSTEAFF

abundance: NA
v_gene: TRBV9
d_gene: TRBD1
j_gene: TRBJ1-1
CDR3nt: TGTGCCAGCAGCGTTGTTCTTTTGGACAGGGATACTGAAGCTTTCTTT
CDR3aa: CASSVVLLDRDTEAFF

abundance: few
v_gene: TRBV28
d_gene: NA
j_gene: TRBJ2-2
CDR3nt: TGTGCCAGCAACCGGCGAACCGGGGAGCTGTTTTTT
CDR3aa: CASNRRTGELFF

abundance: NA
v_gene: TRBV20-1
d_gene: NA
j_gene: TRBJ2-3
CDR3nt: TGCAGTGCTAGAGATCCTAGAATCCGCACAGATACGCAGTATTTT
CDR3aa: CSARDPRIRTDTQYF

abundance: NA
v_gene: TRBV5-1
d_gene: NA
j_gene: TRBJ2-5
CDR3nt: TGCGCCAGCAGCTTGGGAGAGCCCCTGTACTTC
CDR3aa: CASSLGEPLYF

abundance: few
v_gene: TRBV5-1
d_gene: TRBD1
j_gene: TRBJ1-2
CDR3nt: TGCGCCAGCAGCGGGGACAGAGCAAGAGAGGGCTACACCTTC
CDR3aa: CASSGDRAREGYTF

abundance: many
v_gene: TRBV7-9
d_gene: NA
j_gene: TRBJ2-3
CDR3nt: TGTGCCAGCAGCTTAAGGCCTAGGATCTTTGGCACAGATACGCAGTATTTT
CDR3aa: CASSLRPRIFGTDTQYF

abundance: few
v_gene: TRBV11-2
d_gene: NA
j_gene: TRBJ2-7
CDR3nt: TGTGCCAGCAGCAGAGACAGGAAATTCTCCTACGAGCAGTACTTC
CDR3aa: CASSRDRKFSYEQYF

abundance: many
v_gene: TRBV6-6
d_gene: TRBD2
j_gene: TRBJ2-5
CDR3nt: TGTGCCAGCAGACTAGCGGGGGGAGAGCAGTACTTC
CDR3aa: CASRLAGGEQYF

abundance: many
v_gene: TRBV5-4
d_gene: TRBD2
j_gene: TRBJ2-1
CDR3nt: TGTGCCAGCAGCGAGGGACTAGCCTACAATGAGCAGTTCTTC
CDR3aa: CASSEGLAYNEQFF

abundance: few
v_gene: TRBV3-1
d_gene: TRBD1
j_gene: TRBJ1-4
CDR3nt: TGTGCCAGCAGCCGGGAGGGACAGCGTATTAATGAAAAACTGTTTTTT
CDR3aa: CASSREGQRINEKLFF

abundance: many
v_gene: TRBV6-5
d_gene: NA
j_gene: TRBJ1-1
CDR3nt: TGTGCCAGCAGTAAGACCGTCGGGGTTTGGGGCACTGAAGCTTTCTTT
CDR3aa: CASSKTVGVWGTEAFF

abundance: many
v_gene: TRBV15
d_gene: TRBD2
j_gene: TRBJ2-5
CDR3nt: TGTGCCACCAGCAGCCCCCCGGGGGGTTCGGAGACCCAGTACTTC
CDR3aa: CATSSPPGGSETQYF

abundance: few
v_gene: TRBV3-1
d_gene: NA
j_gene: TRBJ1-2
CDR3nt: TGTGCCAGCAGCCAAGGGGGGGGGCATAACTATGGCTACACCTTC
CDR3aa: CASSQGGGHNYGYTF

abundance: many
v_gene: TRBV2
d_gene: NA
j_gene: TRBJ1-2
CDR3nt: TGTGCCAGCAGTTTCCCGACAGACAACTATGGCTACACCTTC
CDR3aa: CASSFPTDNYGYTF

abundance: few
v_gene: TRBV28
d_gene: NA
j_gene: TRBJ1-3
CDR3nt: TGTGCCAGCAGTTTACACCTAGCTGCACTCTCTGGAAACACCATATATTTT
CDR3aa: CASSLHLAALSGNTIYF

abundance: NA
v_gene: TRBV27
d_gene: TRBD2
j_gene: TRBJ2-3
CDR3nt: TGTGCCAGCAGTACGGGGGGATCCGATACGCAGTATTTT
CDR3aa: CASSTGGSDTQYF

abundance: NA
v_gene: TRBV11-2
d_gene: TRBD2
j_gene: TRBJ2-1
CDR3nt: TGTGCCAGCAGGACGGGTCTCGGGGGGGTCCTCGAAAATGAACCTGGCAATGAGCAGTTCTTC
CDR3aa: CASRTGLGGVLENEPGNEQFF

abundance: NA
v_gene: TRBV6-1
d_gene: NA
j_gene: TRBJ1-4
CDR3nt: TGTGCCAGCACCCGGCAGGTTTCCCAGACTGGCGGACTGTTTTTT
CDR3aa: CASTRQVSQTGGLFF

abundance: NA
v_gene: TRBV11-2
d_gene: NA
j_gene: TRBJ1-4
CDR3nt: TGTGCCAGCAGCTCTGCGGTTCTTGAACTGTTTTTT
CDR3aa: CASSSAVLELFF

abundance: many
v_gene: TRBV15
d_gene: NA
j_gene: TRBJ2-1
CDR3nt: TGTGCCACCAGCAGAGTTGGCCGTGGTGAGCAGTTCTTC
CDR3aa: CATSRVGRGEQFF

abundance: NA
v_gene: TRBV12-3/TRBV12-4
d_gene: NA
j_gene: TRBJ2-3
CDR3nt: TGTGCCAGCAGACCCCCCACAGATACGCAGTATTTT
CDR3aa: CASRPPTDTQYF

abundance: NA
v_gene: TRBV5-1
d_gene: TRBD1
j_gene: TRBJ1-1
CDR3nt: TGCAGCCGGACAGGGCCCACTGAAGCTTTCTTT
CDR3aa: CSRTGPTEAFF

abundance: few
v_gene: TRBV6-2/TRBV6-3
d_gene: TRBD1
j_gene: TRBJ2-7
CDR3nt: TGTGCCAGCAGTCCAACCCCTCCGGGACAGAGGTCCGAGCAGTACTTC
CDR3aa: CASSPTPPGQRSEQYF

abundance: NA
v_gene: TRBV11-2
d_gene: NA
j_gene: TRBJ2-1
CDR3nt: TGTGCCAGCAGCTTAGAAGGGGCAGGGAGCTCCTACAATGAGCAGTTCTTC
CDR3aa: CASSLEGAGSSYNEQFF

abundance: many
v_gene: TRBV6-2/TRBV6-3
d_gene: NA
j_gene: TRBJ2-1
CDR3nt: TGTGCCAGCAGTCCTCGGTCGGATCGGGGGCCCTACAATGAGCAGTTCTTC
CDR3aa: CASSPRSDRGPYNEQFF